This TCR beta chain was sequenced during a study of CD8+ T cells in alopecia areata. About the research overall: Tofacitinib treatment spanned 6 to 18 months, with 6 months off drug afterward.

Study outcomes and limitations: Between patients, shared TCR sequences were less clear than in mice. This was possibly due in part to HLA diversity in the patient population.

CDR3 length equals 15 residues. The V gene lost 3 bases and the J gene lost 9 bases, with 15 bases spanning the gap. Germline V lookup: CDR1 SNHLY, CDR2 FYNNEI. A few counts support this clone. Its antigen is as yet unknown. Reverse transcribed after extraction, RNA yielded cDNA as the sequencing template. Profiled with immunoSEQ multiplex PCR; TCRdb holds only in-frame clones, not every one. The sample shows tens of thousands of clones, 50% to 75% of them seen only once. The sample was CD8+ T cells sorted from blood, taken at week 0. This receptor was obtained from a human donor with alopecia areata. The chain uses TRBV2 and TRBJ1-6, with D hard to call. The CDR3 loop is CASSEAIAGFSPLHF. Written as DNA, the CDR3 is TGTGCCAGCAGTGAGGCAATCGCTGGGTTTTCACCCCTCCACTTT. Combining the CDR3 with reference TRBV2 and TRBJ1-6 gives the whole variable domain EPEVTQTPSHQVTQMGQEVILRCVPISNHLYFYWYRQILGQKVEFLVSFYNNEISEKSEIFDDQFSVERPDGSNFTLKIRSTKLEDSAMYFCASSEAIAGFSPLHFGNGTRLTVT.